This T cell receptor beta chain comes out of a study of blood T cell repertoires in COVID-19. Only in-frame clones appear in the TCRdb table, and some are missing; sequencing was by immunoSEQ multiplex PCR. The sample includes some 150,000 clones, around 80% of them seen just once. Trimming pared 6 bases from V and 0 bases from J, leaving 14 bases between. CDR1 and CDR2 from the germline V gene are LGHNA and YNFKEQ. This CDR3 contains 15 residues. The sequencing sample was made of peripheral blood. V and J are TRBV4-2 and TRBJ1-1; the D gene is possibly TRBD1 (6 bases). The TCR originated in a woman between 50 and 59 years old with acute or convalescent COVID-19. The CDR3 region has the DNA TGTGCCAGCAGGGGACACGGACAGTTGAACACTGAAGCTTTCTTT. Amino acid sequence: CASRGHGQLNTEAFF.